Here is one T cell receptor (beta chain) with its context. Its target is not known. This sample stems from a study of cytomegalovirus exposure and HLA in healthy donors. The CDR3 spans 15 residues. CDR1 and CDR2 from the germline V gene are MGHRA and YSYEKL. V dropped 1 base and J dropped 5; count of bases not matched to a gene: 4. The PCR made use of 60 Vbeta and 13 Jbeta primers. Data came from immunoSEQ multiplex PCR; TCRdb stores just in-frame clones and leaves some out. The table lists 35,000 to 45,000 clones. Study-level findings and limits: Rarity held for most TCR sequences, but there were some public TCRs that occurred in many donors. When analyzed later, a missense DCLRE1C variant was found to be linked to TCR beta V- and J-gene trimming.

The chain combines TRBV4-1 with TRBJ2-2; 7 bases align to TRBD2. The TCR comes from a middle-aged man in good health and CMV-seropositive. The sample was PBMCs. The CDR3 is CASSQGGGATGELFF. The CDR3 region has the DNA TGCGCCAGCAGCCAAGGGGGAGGGGCGACCGGGGAGCTGTTTTTT.